This T cell receptor beta chain was sequenced in a study of shared clonotypes between healthy human individuals. Study findings and constraints: Few donors limited the genetic and exposure-history diversity represented.

The genomic DNA of each subset was split evenly across several immunoSEQ plates. Unsorted PBMC samples were amplified in replicate PCRs containing about 300 ng DNA, tens of thousands of T cell genomes. Some clones are missing from TCRdb's copy, which holds only in-frame ones; the method was immunoSEQ multiplex PCR. This repertoire shows about 450,000 clones, roughly 83% found once; its top ten account for about 12%. Note on this clone: The target antigen is unknown.

The sequence came from a woman between 40 and 50 years old in good health. Some clones in this sample may be carry-over from other donors' samples. Sequenced material: PBMCs.

This chain's CDR3 is CASGEIDTQYF. CDR3 DNA sequence: TGTGCCAGCGGGGAGATTGATACGCAGTATTTT. The chain combines TRBV2 with TRBJ2-3; TRBD2 might be the D (5 bases). The CDR3 consists of 11 residues. V was clipped by 8 bases and J by 6 bases, with 9 bases between them. Germline CDR1 SNHLY, CDR2 FYNNEI.